This T cell receptor (beta chain) was sequenced during a study of Ad26.COV2.S vaccination and SARS-CoV-2 variants. Documented treatment: around 19 received Ad26.COV2.S at low or high dose, single or two shots; about five received placebo; per-sample allocation not given. After the first vaccine or placebo injection, samples were drawn on day 63. An adult of 18-55 years in Boston served as donor. The vaccine delivered Wuhan-strain SARS-CoV-2 spike through an Ad26 vector. Assay used: immunoSEQ multiplex PCR; TCRdb lists only in-frame clones, some missing. Of around 300,000 clones in the sample, around 89% were seen once. The germline V gene encodes CDR1 LNHNV and CDR2 YYDKDF (reference sequence). V gave up 6 bases and J gave up 2 bases; unmatched junction bases: 16. This CDR3 is built from 18 residues.

This receptor was identified in a person between 18 and 60 years old who received the Ad26.COV2.S COVID-19 vaccine or a placebo. Sequenced material: peripheral blood, taken in a trial of Ad26.COV2.S vaccine versus placebo. This chain joins TRBV15 and TRBJ2-5; 9 nucleotides align to TRBD1. The CDR3 DNA reads TGTGCCACCAGGGGAAGCCTACCGGGACAGGGTACGCAAGAGACCCAGTACTTC. It is translated as CATRGSLPGQGTQETQYF.